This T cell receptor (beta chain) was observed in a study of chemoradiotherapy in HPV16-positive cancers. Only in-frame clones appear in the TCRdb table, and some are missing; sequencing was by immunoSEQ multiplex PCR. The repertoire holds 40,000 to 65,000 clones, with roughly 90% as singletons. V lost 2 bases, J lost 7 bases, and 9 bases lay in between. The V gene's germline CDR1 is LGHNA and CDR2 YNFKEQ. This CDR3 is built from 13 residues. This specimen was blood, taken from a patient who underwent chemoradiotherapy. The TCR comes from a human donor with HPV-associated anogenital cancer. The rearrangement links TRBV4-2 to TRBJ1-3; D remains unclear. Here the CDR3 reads CASSQQGRNTIYF. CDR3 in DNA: TGTGCCAGCAGCCAACAAGGGCGGAACACCATATATTTT.